This record concerns one T cell receptor beta chain sequence. Its antigen is unknown. This specimen comes from a study of OX40 agonist ivuxolimab in advanced cancers. From germline, CDR1 is MDHEN and CDR2 SYDVKM. CDR3 length: 13 amino acids. Deletions cut 5 bases from V and 6 bases from J, with 13 bases between. Clones were sequenced by immunoSEQ multiplex PCR, and TCRdb holds only the in-frame ones, with some missing. In the table there are about 67,000 clones, over 75% of which are singletons. Study-wide findings and caveats: Clones of CD4+ and CD8+ blood T cells grew by week 6 at doses of 0.1 to 3.0 mg/kg.

Sampling of blood occurred at baseline, cycle 4 day 1, and cycle 7 day 1. This TCR derives from an adult with an advanced solid tumor such as melanoma, head and neck, liver or kidney cancer. The rearrangement uses TRBV28 and TRBJ1-2; maybe TRBD1 (5 bases). The sequenced sample was CD4+ or CD8+ T cells sorted from blood, obtained in a trial of the OX40 agonist ivuxolimab. The CDR3 is CASSKERQNGYTF. Here the CDR3 DNA reads TGTGCCAGCAGTAAAGAGAGACAGAATGGCTACACCTTC.